This T cell receptor beta chain was captured in a study of regulatory T cells in long-lasting Graves disease. The authors built TCR beta libraries using iRepertoire HTBI primers and Arm-PCR of CDR3 regions. In TCRdb, the multiplex PCR reads were re-called with MiXCR into one record per CDR3 protein. Of about 430,000 distinct CDR3 sequences listed, 21% are singletons. This sample's time point: persistent/refractory GD, antithyroid drugs over 5 years with positive TRAb. Generation of the TCR library employed RNA extracted from PBMCs. The CDR3 consists of 15 residues. V lost 5 bases to trimming and J lost 0 bases, with 10 bases between them. CDR1 and CDR2 (germline): MNHEY, SVGAGI. This clonotype was counted ten times or more. What it binds is not known. Study conclusions and caveats: Samples came from peripheral blood alone, without thyroid tissue.

J is TRBJ1-4 and V is TRBV6-5, with D uncertain. The sequencing here drew on peripheral blood mononuclear cells (PBMCs), taken when the disease was refractory, from a patient treated with antithyroid drugs. The source of this sequence is a female donor with Graves disease. The DNA for the CDR3 is TGTGCCAGCAGTGACCCGAGTGCAACTAATGAAAAACTGTTTTTT. Protein sequence: CASSDPSATNEKLFF.